The 27 T cell receptor beta chains reported below all come from one sample, sequenced in a study of blood T cells in healthy people across ages. Next came a second PCR, run for about 6 to 12 cycles, which used a sample-barcoded 5' primer along with a J-beta primer mix. TCRdb reprocessed the 5' RACE reads with MiXCR, giving one entry per CDR3 protein. The top ten hold about 32% of the sample, which has around 650,000 distinct CDR3 sequences, around 43% seen once. Source material: blood. The receptors shown here come from a man aged 80 or over in good health.

V usage is TRBV11-3 and J usage is TRBJ2-5; TRBD1 matches at 7 bases. The tail of the sequence fits TRBJ2-7 better, so the J call may be wrong. The CDR3 runs to 15 residues. Germline V gene data show CDR1 as SGHNT and CDR2 as YENEEA. The CDR3 sequence is CASSLGPGQRYEQYF. CDR3 in DNA: TGTGCCAGCAGCTTAGGCCCGGGACAGCGTTACGAGCAGTACTTC.

This clonotype has just a few counts. One end of the junction does not line up with germline, which may come from a read error. The rearrangement uses TRBV12-3 or TRBV12-4 and TRBJ1-2; the D is unclear. The CDR3 sequence is 16 residues long. CDR3 bases: TGTGCTAGCAGTTTATCCGGCAGGAGAAACAACTATGGCTACACCTTC. Its translation is CASSLSGRRNNYGYTF.

V gene TRBV5-1 combines with J gene TRBJ1-4; tentative D call: TRBD1 (5 bases). Germline V lookup: CDR1 SGHRS, CDR2 YFSETQ. The V end was cut by 5 bases, the J end by 8 bases, with 16 bases between. CDR3 length: 14 amino acids. The CDR3 sequence: CASSIGTKGEKLFF. The CDR3 bases are TGCGCCAGCAGTATCGGGACCAAAGGCGAAAAACTGTTTTTT.

The rearrangement links TRBV5-8 to TRBJ2-5; D is uncertain. V gave up 4 bases and J gave up 9 bases, with 13 bases separating them. The CDR3 is made up of 12 amino acids. Germline CDR1 reads SGHTS; CDR2 reads YDEGEE. The CDR3: CASSAPSRAQYF. CDR3 coding DNA: TGTGCCAGCAGCGCGCCCTCTCGAGCCCAGTACTTC.

The chain combines TRBV5-6 with TRBJ1-2; D remains ambiguous. There are 13 residues in the CDR3. CDR1 is SGHDT and CDR2 is YYEEEE in the germline V gene. V lost 4 bases to trimming and J lost 1 base, with 8 bases between them. CDR3 bases: TGTGCCAGCAGCAGAAGCGTTAACTATGGCTACACCTTC. Residues: CASSRSVNYGYTF.

The genes are TRBV4-2 and TRBJ2-2, with D tentatively TRBD1 or TRBD2 (6 bases each). The germline V gene encodes CDR1 LGHNA and CDR2 YNFKEQ. The length of the CDR3 is 18 residues. The V and J ends lost 0 bases and 5 bases respectively, with 19 bases between them. In nucleotides, the CDR3 is TGTGCCAGCAGCCAAGATTCGGGGGCCCGTCGTAGGACCGGGGAGCTGTTTTTT. It specifies CASSQDSGARRRTGELFF.

CDR3 sequence (DNA): TGCAGTGCTAGAGACGGGGGAGGATCGCCCCAAGAGACCCAGTTCTTC. It is translated as CSARDGGGSPQETQFF. The V call is TRBV20-1, the J call TRBJ2-5; maybe TRBD2 (6 bases). The J call may not be correct, given that the DNA end is closer to TRBJ2-1. CDR1 and CDR2 (germline): DFQATT, SNEGSKA (reference sequence). This CDR3 comprises 16 residues.

This clonotype has ten or more counts. The chain combines TRBV20-1 with TRBJ2-1; maybe TRBD1 (6 bases). This CDR3 is 14 amino acids long. The V gene's germline CDR1 is DFQATT and CDR2 SNEGSKA (reference sequence). Trimming removed 1 base at V and 9 bases at J, with 16 bases between. CDR3: CSARGGGYRAEQFF. CDR3 nucleotide sequence: TGCAGTGCTAGAGGAGGCGGTTACAGGGCTGAGCAGTTCTTC.

This clonotype was counted only a few times. The rearrangement links TRBV29-1 to TRBJ1-1; D is unresolved. Germline V lookup: CDR1 SQVTM, CDR2 ANQGSEA. The CDR3 has 15 amino acids. V was shortened by 2 bases and J by 6 bases, with 19 bases between the two germline ends. The CDR3 sequence is CSVEMFTGRSSEAFF. CDR3 in DNA: TGCAGCGTTGAAATGTTTACGGGAAGGAGCTCTGAAGCTTTCTTT.

This clonotype was seen more than once but under ten times. The chain carries TRBV6-1 and TRBJ2-5; 7 bases agree with TRBD1. Germline V gives CDR1 MNHNS, CDR2 SASEGT. The CDR3 has 11 residues. V shed 10 bases, J shed 6 bases, and the junction held 5 bases outside the gene matches. CDR3 region: CATTQGQTQYF. As DNA, the CDR3 is TGTGCCACCACACAGGGGCAGACCCAGTACTTC.

The table lists this clonotype with a few counts. The rearrangement links TRBV6-1 to TRBJ2-3; TRBD1 matches at 10 bases. There are 17 residues in the CDR3. After removal of 7 bases from V and 2 bases from J, the junction contained 12 bases not matched to a gene. Germline CDR1 and CDR2: MNHNS and SASEGT. CDR3 bases: TGTGCCAGCAAGGGACAGGGGCAAGTGGGACCCACAGATACGCAGTATTTT. Translation: CASKGQGQVGPTDTQYF.

The chain is built from TRBV10-3 and TRBJ2-4; 8 positions match TRBD1. This CDR3 region has 13 residues. CDR1 is ENHRY, CDR2 SYGVKD, per germline. V lost 6 bases, J lost 6 bases, and 4 bases stayed unmatched. For the CDR3, the DNA is TGTGCCATCAGGGAGGACAGGGTAAACATTCAGTACTTC. Encoded protein: CAIREDRVNIQYF.

On this clonotype: At one end, the junction sequence differs from germline, possibly due to a read error. The rearrangement links TRBV7-9 to TRBJ2-1, with D possibly being TRBD2 (5 bases). Germline-derived CDR1 and CDR2 are SEHNR and FQNEAQ (reference sequence). CDR3 length equals 13 residues. The CDR3 region has the DNA TGTGCCAGCAGCCTAGCTAGTACAACTGAGCAGTTCTTC. This encodes CASSLASTTEQFF.

The rearrangement links TRBV20-1 to TRBJ1-2; D is possibly TRBD1 (5 bases). V was clipped by 3 bases and J by 2 bases, with 7 bases between them. This CDR3 contains 12 residues. Germline lookup yields CDR1 DFQATT and CDR2 SNEGSKA (reference sequence). The CDR3 nucleotides read TGCAGTGCTAGGTCAGGGAACTATGGCTACACCTTC. Translated, it gives CSARSGNYGYTF.

This sequence joins TRBV3-1 and TRBJ2-1, with D hard to call. The V end lost 3 bases, the J end lost 9 bases, and 9 bases lay between the germline ends. The CDR3 length is 12 residues. CDR1 and CDR2 (germline): LGHDT, YNNKEL (reference sequence). The CDR3 nucleotides read TGTGCCAGCAGCCAGAGGCCGGGTGAGCAGTTCTTC. This codes for CASSQRPGEQFF.

This clonotype was counted a few times. The chain couples TRBV4-2 to TRBJ2-7, with 10 bases aligning to TRBD2. The CDR3 has 17 residues. Germline loops: CDR1 LGHNA, CDR2 YNFKEQ. The J segment lost 6 bases and the V segment lost 3 bases, leaving 14 bases of the junction unmatched. The CDR3: CASSQSERGGRFAEQYF. Here the CDR3 DNA reads TGTGCCAGCAGCCAGTCTGAGCGGGGGGGCCGGTTCGCCGAGCAGTACTTC.

The chain links TRBV24-1 to TRBJ2-5, with TRBD2 matching over 7 bases. Per germline, CDR1 KGHDR and CDR2 SFDVKD. With 0 bases clipped from V and 4 bases from J, the junction kept 7 bases outside the gene matches. The CDR3 contains 16 residues. The CDR3 protein is CATSDLGEGFGETQYF. The CDR3 DNA follows: TGTGCCACCAGTGATTTGGGGGAGGGTTTTGGAGAGACCCAGTACTTC.

V usage is TRBV18 and J usage is TRBJ2-2; TRBD1 agrees at 8 bases. V was clipped by 4 bases and J by 5 bases; unmatched bases: 6. Germline V gene data show CDR1 as KGHSH and CDR2 as LQKENI. The CDR3 sequence is 15 residues long. The CDR3 DNA is TGTGCCAGCTCACGGCGACAGGGGAATACCGGGGAGCTGTTTTTT. Translating it yields CASSRRQGNTGELFF.

Written as DNA, the CDR3 is TGTGCCAGCAGCTTAGTGGCGGGGACAGCCTACAATGAGCAGTTCTTC. Protein: CASSLVAGTAYNEQFF. The rearrangement joins TRBV7-2 to TRBJ2-1; D is perhaps TRBD1 (7 bases). The ends were cut back, 1 base at V and 2 bases at J, with 12 bases in the middle. This CDR3 has 16 amino acids. CDR1 and CDR2 (germline): SGHTA, FQGNSA.

CDR3 loop: CASSLRQNEAFF. The CDR3 DNA reads TGTGCCAGCAGCTTAAGGCAGAACGAGGCTTTCTTT. V and J are TRBV5-5 and TRBJ1-1; D unclear. The CDR3 loop spans 12 amino acids. Germline-derived CDR1 and CDR2 are SGHKS and YYEKEE (reference sequence). The V end lost 2 bases, the J end lost 11 bases, and 13 bases lay between the germline ends. Full variable domain (remainder filled in from reference TRBV5-5 and TRBJ1-1): DAGVTQSPTHLIKTRGQQVTLRCSPISGHKSVSWYQQVLGQGPQFIFQYYEKEERGRGNFPDRFSARQFPNYSSELNVNALLLGDSALYLCASSLRQNEAFFGQGTRLTVV.

There are many counts of this clonotype. The J gene is TRBJ1-2, the V gene TRBV25-1; D uncertain. The CDR3 length is 13 residues. Trimming stripped 4 bases from V and 2 bases from J, with 8 bases between. Germline loops: CDR1 MGHDK, CDR2 SYGVNS. The CDR3 DNA reads TGTGCCAGCAGTGGCAGGCACAACTATGGCTACACCTTC. This gives the protein CASSGRHNYGYTF.

A single count supports this clonotype. The junction departs from the called germline gene at one end, perhaps through a read error. This rearrangement joins TRBV5-1 to TRBJ2-3, with D perhaps matching TRBD1 (5 bases). The germline V gene encodes CDR1 SGHRS and CDR2 YFSETQ. This CDR3 comprises 12 residues. In DNA form, the CDR3 reads TGCGCCAGCAGCCTGGAGACAGATACGCGGTATTTT. Protein product: CASSLETDTRYF.

This clonotype was counted a few times. V is TRBV20-1 and J is TRBJ2-7; 10 bases line up with TRBD1. Germline V gene data show CDR1 as DFQATT and CDR2 as SNEGSKA (reference sequence). This CDR3 is built from 14 residues. V lost 5 bases, J lost 4 bases, and 8 bases stayed unmatched. CDR3 protein: CSAPRGTGDYEQYF. The DNA of the CDR3 is TGCAGTGCTCCGCGCGGGACAGGGGATTACGAGCAGTACTTC.

V and J are TRBV5-1 and TRBJ2-1; D ambiguous. The CDR3 extends over 15 amino acids. The germline V and J ends were trimmed by 7 bases and 0 bases, with 14 bases remaining between them. CDR1 and CDR2 from the germline V gene are SGHRS and YFSETQ. The CDR3 DNA reads as TGCGCCAGCTCCCCCCTTCCAAGCTCCTACAATGAGCAGTTCTTC. Its protein is CASSPLPSSYNEQFF.

The rearrangement joins TRBV28 to TRBJ2-7; D is unclear. Between the trimmed V and J ends, which lost 9 bases and 0 bases, there was a span of 15 bases. The CDR3 runs to 14 residues. Germline V gene sequence: CDR1 MDHEN, CDR2 SYDVKM. CDR3 region: CASGRPLASYEQYF. The CDR3 DNA follows: TGTGCCAGTGGGCGCCCTTTGGCCTCCTACGAGCAGTACTTC.

CDR3 amino acids: CASSSRLLDTQYF. As DNA, the CDR3 is TGCGCCAGCAGCTCCCGTCTTTTGGATACGCAGTATTTT. The chain recombines TRBV4-3 with TRBJ2-3, with D unresolved. V dropped 5 bases and J dropped 6 bases, with 12 bases sitting between them. This CDR3 contains 13 residues. Germline V gene sequence: CDR1 LGHNA, CDR2 YSLEER.

The chain recombines TRBV7-8 with TRBJ2-1; a weak D match, TRBD2 (6 bases). V was clipped by 5 bases and J by 8 bases, with 16 bases between them. This CDR3 region has 14 residues. Germline CDR1 is SGHVS and CDR2 is FQNEAQ. The CDR3 protein is CASSTPSVGDEQFF. CDR3 bases: TGTGCCAGCAGCACCCCTAGCGTGGGCGATGAGCAGTTCTTC.